One and the same sample provided the 3 T cell receptor beta chains below, sequenced in a study of blood T cell repertoires in COVID-19. TCRdb keeps only in-frame clones here, not all; method: immunoSEQ multiplex PCR. The sample lists under 250,000 clones; around 86% were seen once. Material: peripheral blood. All receptors come from an elderly woman with COVID-19, enrolled during active disease.

The chain uses TRBV18 and TRBJ2-3; perhaps TRBD1 as D (5 bases). The CDR3 consists of 16 residues. The germline V gene encodes CDR1 KGHSH and CDR2 LQKENI. V was shortened by 1 base and J by 6 bases, with 17 bases between the two germline ends. CDR3 sequence (DNA): TGTGCCAGCTCACCACAGACAGTTTCCAACTCGGATACGCAGTATTTT. This encodes CASSPQTVSNSDTQYF.

The chain couples TRBV19 to TRBJ1-1, with 8 nucleotides matching TRBD1. This CDR3 is built from 14 residues. Trimming removed 10 bases from V and 5 bases from J; junction bases left unmatched: 12. In germline, CDR1 is LNHDA, CDR2 SQIVND (reference sequence). CDR3 nucleotide sequence: TGTGCCACGCACGATCCAGGGGGCAAAACTGAAGCTTTCTTT. Protein: CATHDPGGKTEAFF. Using reference TRBV19 and TRBJ1-1 for the parts outside the CDR3, the full variable domain is DGGITQSPKYLFRKEGQNVTLSCEQNLNHDAMYWYRQDPGQGLRLIYYSQIVNDFQKGDIAEGYSVSREKKESFPLTVTSAQKNPTAFYLCATHDPGGKTEAFFGQGTRLTVV.

The rearrangement uses TRBV5-5 and TRBJ1-3; 11 nucleotides match TRBD1. Unmatched junction bases numbered 7, after V lost 4 bases and J lost 4 bases. The CDR3 is made up of 16 amino acids. Germline-derived CDR1 and CDR2 are SGHKS and YYEKEE (reference sequence). In nucleotides, the CDR3 is TGTGCCAGCAGCGCAGGACAGGGGGCGAGGGGAAACACCATATATTTT. Amino acid sequence: CASSAGQGARGNTIYF. The variable domain in full, with the rest retrieved from reference TRBV5-5 and TRBJ1-3, is DAGVTQSPTHLIKTRGQQVTLRCSPISGHKSVSWYQQVLGQGPQFIFQYYEKEERGRGNFPDRFSARQFPNYSSELNVNALLLGDSALYLCASSAGQGARGNTIYFGEGSWLTVV.